A selection of T cell receptor beta chains follows, all from one sample in a study of blood T cell repertoires in COVID-19. Produced via immunoSEQ multiplex PCR; TCRdb's table is partial and in-frame only. The repertoire holds over 15,000 clones, about four fifths seen once, with approximately 11% in the top ten. The sequenced material came from peripheral blood. The receptors stem from a man at least 80 years old with acute or convalescent COVID-19. Both conserved end residues are part of each CDR3. The D gene is left open where the match is weak. Not every row has a clone size; where given, it reads once, few, many or a size class.

>13|TRBD1|TRBJ1-2|.|TRBV18
TGTGCCAGCTCACCGGGACAGGGCGATGGCTACACCTTC
CASSPGQGDGYTF
>19|.|TRBJ1-6|.|TRBV7-8
TGTGCCAGCAGCTTAGAAGGGACACCCGGCTCCCCCTATAATTCACCCCTCCACTTT
CASSLEGTPGSPYNSPLHF
>14|TRBD1|TRBJ1-6|.|TRBV11-3
TGTGCCAGCAGCCGACAGGGCTCGCGTTCACCCCTCCACTTT
CASSRQGSRSPLHF
>14|.|TRBJ1-5|.|TRBV19
TGTGCCAGTCAACCACAGGGTAACAATCAGCCCCAGCATTTT
CASQPQGNNQPQHF
>16|.|TRBJ1-2|.|TRBV15
TGTGCCACCAGCAGACCCCGGACAGCATCTAACTATGGCTACACCTTC
CATSRPRTASNYGYTF
>14|.|TRBJ2-1|few|TRBV4-1
TGCGCCAGGACCCAACCCCGCTCCTACAATGAGCAGTTCTTC
CARTQPRSYNEQFF
>12|.|TRBJ1-2|few|TRBV24-1
TGTGCCACCAGTGAGCTAGGCTATGGCTACACCTTC
CATSELGYGYTF
>12|.|TRBJ1-5|.|TRBV28
TGTGCCAGTCGACAGGTCAATCAGCCCCAGCATTTT
CASRQVNQPQHF
>14|TRBD1|TRBJ1-2|.|TRBV6-5
TGTGCCAGCAGTTACCGGACAGGGTCAGATGGCTACACCTTC
CASSYRTGSDGYTF
>15|TRBD2|TRBJ2-3|.|TRBV5-1
TGCGCCAGCAGCCTGGCCCGGGACTACACAGATACGCAGTATTTT
CASSLARDYTDTQYF
>15|.|TRBJ2-3|.|TRBV7-2
TGTGCCAGCAGCTTAGGGGGGCCCGATGTTGATACGCAGTATTTT
CASSLGGPDVDTQYF
>13|TRBD1|TRBJ1-2|.|TRBV12-3/TRBV12-4
TGTGCCAGCAGTCGACAGGGGTGGGATGGCTACACCTTC
CASSRQGWDGYTF
>14|TRBD2|TRBJ2-1|.|TRBV29-1
TGCAGCGTTGTGGGACTAGCGGGGGTCAATGAGCAGTTCTTC
CSVVGLAGVNEQFF
>14|TRBD1|TRBJ2-3|.|TRBV6-6
TGTGCCAGCAGGGACAGGGGGCACACAGATACGCAGTATTTT
CASRDRGHTDTQYF
>15|TRBD1|TRBJ2-5|.|TRBV5-6
TGTGCCAGCAGCCCCGACAGGGGGCTCCAAGAGACCCAGTACTTC
CASSPDRGLQETQYF
>12|.|TRBJ1-2|.|TRBV14
TGTGCCAGCAGCCAAGTCTCAGGTGGCTACACCTTC
CASSQVSGGYTF
>16|TRBD2|TRBJ2-5|.|TRBV5-1
TGCGCCAGCAGCTTGGGACTAGCGGGGGGCCAAGAGACCCAGTACTTC
CASSLGLAGGQETQYF
>14|TRBD1|TRBJ2-7|.|TRBV7-9
TGTGCCAGCAGCCCGATGGGACAGCTCGACGAGCAGTACTTC
CASSPMGQLDEQYF
>13|.|TRBJ2-7|.|TRBV28
TGTGCCAGCAGTTACGGTCAAGATTACGAGCAGTACTTC
CASSYGQDYEQYF
>14|.|TRBJ1-6|.|TRBV6-2/TRBV6-3
TGTGCCAGCAGCCCGACGAGGGTCGGGTCACCCCTCCACTTT
CASSPTRVGSPLHF
>15|TRBD1|TRBJ1-2|.|TRBV5-1
TGCGCCAGCAGCCCAATGGGACAGGTTGACTATGGCTACACCTTC
CASSPMGQVDYGYTF
>13|.|TRBJ1-1|.|TRBV11-2
TGTGCCAGCAGCTTGGGACAGAACACTGAAGCTTTCTTT
CASSLGQNTEAFF
>13|.|TRBJ1-1|.|TRBV18
TGTGCCAGCTCACTCACAGCAAACACTGAAGCTTTCTTT
CASSLTANTEAFF
>12|.|TRBJ1-5|.|TRBV19
TGTGCCAGTAGTATAGGGAGGCAGCCCCAGCATTTT
CASSIGRQPQHF
>16|.|TRBJ1-6|.|TRBV13
TGTGCCAGCAGCCTTGGACTGTCCTCCTATAATTCACCCCTCCACTTT
CASSLGLSSYNSPLHF
>14|.|TRBJ1-4|once|TRBV9
TGTGCCAGCAGCGAAGGCGGGTATAATGAAAAACTGTTTTTT
CASSEGGYNEKLFF
>19|TRBD1|TRBJ1-2|.|TRBV5-6
TGTGCCAGCATCACCCTGACACTGAGACCGGGACAGGGAACCTATGGCTACACCTTC
CASITLTLRPGQGTYGYTF
>15|TRBD1|TRBJ1-1|once|TRBV19
TGTGCCAGTATACAGGGGTATTCTCGGAACACTGAAGCTTTCTTT
CASIQGYSRNTEAFF
>14|TRBD1|TRBJ1-1|.|TRBV5-5
TGTGCCAGCAGCTTGGGACAGGGGGTCACTGAAGCTTTCTTT
CASSLGQGVTEAFF
>15|.|TRBJ1-2|.|TRBV6-5
TGTGCCAGCAGCAACCCCCAGATAATCAACTATGGCTACACCTTC
CASSNPQIINYGYTF
>15|.|TRBJ1-4|.|TRBV6-5
TGTGCCAGCAGCCTCGCGGGCACAGGGAATGAAAAACTGTTTTTT
CASSLAGTGNEKLFF
>16|.|TRBJ1-2|.|TRBV18
TGTGCCAGCTCACCAGGAGGCAGAGGATATAACTATGGCTACACCTTC
CASSPGGRGYNYGYTF
>14|TRBD1|TRBJ1-4|.|TRBV6-1
TGTGCCAGCAGTGGACAGGGGGCTCGTGAAAAACTGTTTTTT
CASSGQGAREKLFF
>15|.|TRBJ2-1|.|TRBV19
TGTGCCAGTAGTCTGGGACTTAGCTCCTACAATGAGCAGTTCTTC
CASSLGLSSYNEQFF
>13|.|TRBJ1-5|few|TRBV7-2
TGTGCCAGCAGCGAACAGGGAACTCAGCCCCAGCATTTT
CASSEQGTQPQHF
>15|TRBD1|TRBJ1-1|.|TRBV5-1
TGCGCCAGCAGCCCGGGACAGTTCATGAACACTGAAGCTTTCTTT
CASSPGQFMNTEAFF
>14|.|TRBJ2-7|.|TRBV18
TGTGCCAGCTCACCACGCGCAGGTTCCTACGAGCAGTACTTC
CASSPRAGSYEQYF